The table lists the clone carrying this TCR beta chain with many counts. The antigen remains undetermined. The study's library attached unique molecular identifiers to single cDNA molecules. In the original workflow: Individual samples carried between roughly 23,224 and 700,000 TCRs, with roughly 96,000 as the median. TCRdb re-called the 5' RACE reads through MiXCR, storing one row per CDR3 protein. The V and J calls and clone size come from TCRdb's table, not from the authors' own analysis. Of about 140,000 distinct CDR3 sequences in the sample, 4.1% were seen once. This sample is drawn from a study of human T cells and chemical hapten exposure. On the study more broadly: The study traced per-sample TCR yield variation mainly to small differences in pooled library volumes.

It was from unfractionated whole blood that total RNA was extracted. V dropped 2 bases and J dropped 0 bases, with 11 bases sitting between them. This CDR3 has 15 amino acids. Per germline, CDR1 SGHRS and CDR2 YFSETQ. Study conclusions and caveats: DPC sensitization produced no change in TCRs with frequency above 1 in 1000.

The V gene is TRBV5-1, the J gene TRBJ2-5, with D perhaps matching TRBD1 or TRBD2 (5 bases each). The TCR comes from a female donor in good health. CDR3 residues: CASSFWDPNQETQYF. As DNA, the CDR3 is TGCGCCAGCAGCTTCTGGGACCCGAACCAAGAGACCCAGTACTTC.